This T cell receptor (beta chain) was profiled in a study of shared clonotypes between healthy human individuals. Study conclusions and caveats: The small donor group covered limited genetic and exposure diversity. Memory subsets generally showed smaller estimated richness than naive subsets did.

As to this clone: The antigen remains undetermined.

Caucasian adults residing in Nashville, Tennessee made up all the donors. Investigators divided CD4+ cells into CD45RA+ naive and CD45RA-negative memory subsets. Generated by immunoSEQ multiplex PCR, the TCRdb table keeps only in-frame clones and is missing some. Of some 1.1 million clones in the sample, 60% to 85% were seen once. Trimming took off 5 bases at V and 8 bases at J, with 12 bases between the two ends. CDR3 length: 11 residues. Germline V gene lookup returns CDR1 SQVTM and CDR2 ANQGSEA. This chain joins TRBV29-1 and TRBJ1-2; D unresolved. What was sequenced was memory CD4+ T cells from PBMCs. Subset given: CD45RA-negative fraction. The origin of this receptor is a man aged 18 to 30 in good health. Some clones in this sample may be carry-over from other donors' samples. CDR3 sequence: CSVFRLGGYTF. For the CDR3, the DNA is TGCAGCGTTTTCCGCTTAGGGGGCTACACCTTC.